This T cell receptor (beta chain) is drawn from a study of response to subunit inactivated influenza vaccine. Whole-study results and caveats: There was a suggestion from the authors that each seasonal influenza vaccination recruits few new T cells.

This clonotype was seen repeatedly, ten times or more. The antigen is not known. The CDR3 covers 13 residues. V lost 4 bases to trimming and J lost 0 bases, with 7 bases between them. CDR1 DFQATT and CDR2 SNEGSKA come from the germline V gene (reference sequence). One entry per CDR3 protein results from TCRdb running MiXCR on the RT-PCR reads. The data show about 700,000 distinct CDR3 sequences, with about a sixth seen just once and approximately 10% held by the top ten. The J gene is TRBJ2-1, the V gene TRBV20-1; D is unresolved. The clonotype originates from a man aged 45-65 years who received an inactivated influenza vaccine. The sample was PBMCs from blood, taken 11 to 12 days after vaccination. In nucleotides, the CDR3 is TGCAGTGCTATTCTAAGCTCCTACAATGAGCAGTTCTTC. It translates to CSAILSSYNEQFF.